This passage covers 3 T cell receptor beta chains from one sample sequenced in a study of identical twins. One entry per CDR3 protein, called by TCRdb with MiXCR from the 5' RACE reads. The table lists about 500,000 distinct CDR3 sequences, 14% of them singletons. These data also featured in a second study, about yellow fever vaccine responses in identical twins.

Sequencing was done on a sample of CD4+ T cells sorted from blood. The origin of the receptors is a woman aged 18-29 years in good health.

The sample holds a few counts of this clonotype. This chain connects TRBV24-1 to TRBJ2-6; D may match TRBD1 or TRBD2 (5 bases each). This CDR3 has 15 amino acids. Germline V lookup: CDR1 KGHDR, CDR2 SFDVKD. Trimming removed 4 bases at V and 0 bases at J, with 6 bases between. This CDR3 is CATSEGRSGANVLTF. The DNA for the CDR3 is TGTGCCACCAGTGAGGGACGCTCTGGGGCCAACGTCCTGACTTTC.

This clonotype has a handful of counts. This chain uses TRBV7-9 with TRBJ2-2; D gene ambiguous. In germline, CDR1 is SEHNR, CDR2 FQNEAQ (reference sequence). This CDR3 is 12 amino acids long. V was trimmed by 5 bases and J by 6 bases, leaving 7 bases between them. The CDR3, as DNA: TGTGCCAGCAGCGTCATATCCGGGGAGCTGTTTTTT. Its translation is CASSVISGELFF.

The chain has TRBV12-3 or TRBV12-4 and TRBJ2-3, with a weak D call TRBD2 (5 bases). Trimming left V 3 bases short and J 0 bases short, with 13 bases between. CDR3 length: 16 residues. Here the CDR3 reads CASSFRGSTSTDTQYF. The CDR3 DNA sequence: TGTGCCAGCAGTTTCAGAGGGAGTACTAGCACAGATACGCAGTATTTT.